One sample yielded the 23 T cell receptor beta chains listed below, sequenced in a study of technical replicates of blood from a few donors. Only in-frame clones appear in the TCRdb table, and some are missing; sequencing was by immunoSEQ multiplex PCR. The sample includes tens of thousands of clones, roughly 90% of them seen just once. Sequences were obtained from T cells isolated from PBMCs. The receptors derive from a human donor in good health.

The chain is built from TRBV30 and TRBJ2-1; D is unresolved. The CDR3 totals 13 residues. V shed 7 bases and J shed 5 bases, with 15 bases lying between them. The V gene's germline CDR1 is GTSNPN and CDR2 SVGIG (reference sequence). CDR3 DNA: TGTGCCTCCGGTACCTGGGCCAACAATGAGCAGTTCTTC. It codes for CASGTWANNEQFF.

In nucleotides, the CDR3 is TGTGCCAGCAGCTTAGGTTACGGACAGGGGAAAGCTTTCTTT. It specifies CASSLGYGQGKAFF. V is TRBV11-3 and J is TRBJ1-1; 9 bases line up with TRBD1. V lost 1 base to trimming and J lost 9 bases; unmatched junction nucleotides: 6. The CDR3 runs to 14 residues. Germline V CDR1 and CDR2: SGHNT, YENEEA.

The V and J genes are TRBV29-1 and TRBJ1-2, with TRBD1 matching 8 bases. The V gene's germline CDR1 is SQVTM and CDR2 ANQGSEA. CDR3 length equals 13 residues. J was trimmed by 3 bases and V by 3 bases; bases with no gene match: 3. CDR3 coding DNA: TGCAGCGTTGAGTTGACAGGGGACTATGGCTACACCTTC. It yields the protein CSVELTGDYGYTF.

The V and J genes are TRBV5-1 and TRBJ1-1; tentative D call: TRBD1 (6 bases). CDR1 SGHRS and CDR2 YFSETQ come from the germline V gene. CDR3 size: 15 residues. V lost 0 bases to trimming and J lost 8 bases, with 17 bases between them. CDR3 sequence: CASSLDLGGAGEAFF. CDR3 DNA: TGCGCCAGCAGCTTGGACCTGGGGGGGGCCGGCGAAGCTTTCTTT.

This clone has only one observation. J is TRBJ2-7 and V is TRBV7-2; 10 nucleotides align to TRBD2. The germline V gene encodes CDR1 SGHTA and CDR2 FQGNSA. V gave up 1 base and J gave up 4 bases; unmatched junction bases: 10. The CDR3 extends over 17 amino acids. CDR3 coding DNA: TGTGCCAGCAGCTTAGAAATCCTAGCGGGAGAATTTTACGAGCAGTACTTC. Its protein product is CASSLEILAGEFYEQYF.

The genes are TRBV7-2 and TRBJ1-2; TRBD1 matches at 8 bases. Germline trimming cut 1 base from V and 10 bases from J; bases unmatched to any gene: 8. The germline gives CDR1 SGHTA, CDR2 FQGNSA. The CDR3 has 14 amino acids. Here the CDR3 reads CASSLDSRGLVYTF. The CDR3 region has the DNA TGTGCCAGCAGCTTAGATTCCAGGGGGCTAGTCTACACCTTC. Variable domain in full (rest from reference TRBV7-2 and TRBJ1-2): GAGVSQSPSNKVTEKGKDVELRCDPISGHTALYWYRQSLGQGLEFLIYFQGNSAPDKSGLPSDRFSAERTGGSVSTLTIQRTQQEDSAVYLCASSLDSRGLVYTFGSGTRLTVV.

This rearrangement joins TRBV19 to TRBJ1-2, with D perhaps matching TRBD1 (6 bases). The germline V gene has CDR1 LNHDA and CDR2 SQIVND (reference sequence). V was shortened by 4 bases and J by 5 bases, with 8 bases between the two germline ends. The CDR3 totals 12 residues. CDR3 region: CASSTGDYGYTF. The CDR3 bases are TGTGCCAGTAGTACAGGGGATTATGGCTACACCTTC.

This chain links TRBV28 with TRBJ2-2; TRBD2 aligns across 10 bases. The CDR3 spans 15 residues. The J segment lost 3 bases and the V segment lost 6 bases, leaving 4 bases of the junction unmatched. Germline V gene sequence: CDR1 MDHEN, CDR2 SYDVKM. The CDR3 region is CASSLLAGDTGELFF. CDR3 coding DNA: TGTGCCAGCAGCCTCCTAGCGGGAGACACCGGGGAGCTGTTTTTT.

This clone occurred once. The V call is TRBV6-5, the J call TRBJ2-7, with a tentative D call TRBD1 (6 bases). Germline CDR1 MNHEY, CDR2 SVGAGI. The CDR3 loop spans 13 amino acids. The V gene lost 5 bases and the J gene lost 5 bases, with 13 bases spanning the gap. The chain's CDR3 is CASSPNRVHEQYF. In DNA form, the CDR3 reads TGTGCCAGCAGTCCAAACAGGGTCCACGAGCAGTACTTC.

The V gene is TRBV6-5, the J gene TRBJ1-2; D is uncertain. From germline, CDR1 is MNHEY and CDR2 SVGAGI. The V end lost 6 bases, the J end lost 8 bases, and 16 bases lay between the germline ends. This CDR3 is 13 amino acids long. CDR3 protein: CASSRITIEGYTF. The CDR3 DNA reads TGTGCCAGCAGCCGAATCACTATCGAAGGCTACACCTTC.

CDR3 amino acids: CASSLVYRGRDEQYF. The DNA of the CDR3 is TGCGCCAGCAGCTTGGTATACAGGGGGCGCGACGAGCAGTACTTC. This rearrangement joins TRBV5-1 to TRBJ2-7; 9 nucleotides agree with TRBD1. This CDR3 comprises 15 residues. V shed 0 bases, J shed 5 bases, and the junction held 6 bases outside the gene matches. Germline CDR1 reads SGHRS; CDR2 reads YFSETQ.

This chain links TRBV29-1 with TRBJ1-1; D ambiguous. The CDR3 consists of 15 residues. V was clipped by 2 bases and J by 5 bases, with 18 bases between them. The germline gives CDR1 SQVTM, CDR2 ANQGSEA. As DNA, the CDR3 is TGCAGCGTTGAACTCTCTGGGCGACACCGAACTGAAGCTTTCTTT. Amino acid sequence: CSVELSGRHRTEAFF.

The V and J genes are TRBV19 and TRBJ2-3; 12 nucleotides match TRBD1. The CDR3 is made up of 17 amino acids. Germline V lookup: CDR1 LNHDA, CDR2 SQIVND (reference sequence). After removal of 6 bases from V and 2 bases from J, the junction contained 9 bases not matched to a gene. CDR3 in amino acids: CASSPGQGARDTDTQYF. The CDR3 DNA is TGTGCCAGTAGCCCGGGACAGGGGGCGCGGGACACAGATACGCAGTATTTT.

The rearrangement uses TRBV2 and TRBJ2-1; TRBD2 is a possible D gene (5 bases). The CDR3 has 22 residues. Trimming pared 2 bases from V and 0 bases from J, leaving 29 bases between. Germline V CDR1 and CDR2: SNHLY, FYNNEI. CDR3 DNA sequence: TGTGCCAGCAGTGAAACTACCACCGGGCCCGCCTGGCGGGCGAGCTCCTACAATGAGCAGTTCTTC. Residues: CASSETTTGPAWRASSYNEQFF.

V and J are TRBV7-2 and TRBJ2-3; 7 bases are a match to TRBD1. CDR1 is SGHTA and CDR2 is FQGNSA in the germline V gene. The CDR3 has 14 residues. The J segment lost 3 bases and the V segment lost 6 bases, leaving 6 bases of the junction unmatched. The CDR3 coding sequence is TGTGCCAGCAGAGCAGGGGGTGGAACAGATACGCAGTATTTT. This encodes CASRAGGGTDTQYF.

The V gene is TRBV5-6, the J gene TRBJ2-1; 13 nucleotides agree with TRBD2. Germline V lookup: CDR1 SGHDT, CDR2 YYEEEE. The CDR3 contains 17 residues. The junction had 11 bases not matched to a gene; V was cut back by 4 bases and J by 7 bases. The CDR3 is CASSTDPGLAGTNEQFF. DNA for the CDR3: TGTGCCAGCAGCACGGATCCGGGACTAGCGGGAACGAATGAGCAGTTCTTC.

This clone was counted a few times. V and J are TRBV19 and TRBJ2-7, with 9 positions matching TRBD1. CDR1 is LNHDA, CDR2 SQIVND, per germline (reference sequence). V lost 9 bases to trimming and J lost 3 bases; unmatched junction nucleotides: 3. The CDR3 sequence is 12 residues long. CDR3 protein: CASGTGFYEQYF. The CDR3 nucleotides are TGTGCCAGCGGGACAGGGTTCTACGAGCAGTACTTC.

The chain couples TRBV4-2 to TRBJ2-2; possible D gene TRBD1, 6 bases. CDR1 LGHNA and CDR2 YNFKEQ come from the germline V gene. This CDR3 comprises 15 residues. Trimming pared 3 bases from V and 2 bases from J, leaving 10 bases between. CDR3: CASSHGQTNTGELFF. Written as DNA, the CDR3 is TGTGCCAGCAGCCATGGACAGACTAACACCGGGGAGCTGTTTTTT.

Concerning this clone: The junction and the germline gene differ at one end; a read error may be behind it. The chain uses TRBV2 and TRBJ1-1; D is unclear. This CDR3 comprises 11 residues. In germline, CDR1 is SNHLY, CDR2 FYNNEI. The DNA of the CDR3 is TGTGCCAGCAGTGACGAGACTGGAGCTTTCTTT. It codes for CASSDETGAFF.

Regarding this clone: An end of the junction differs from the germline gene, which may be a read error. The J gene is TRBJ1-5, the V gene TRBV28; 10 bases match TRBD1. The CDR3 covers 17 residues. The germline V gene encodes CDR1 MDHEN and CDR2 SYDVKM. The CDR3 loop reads CASILTGTGEVNQPQHF. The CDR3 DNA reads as TGTGCCAGCATTTTAACCGGGACAGGGGAGGTCAATCAGCCCCAGCATTTT.

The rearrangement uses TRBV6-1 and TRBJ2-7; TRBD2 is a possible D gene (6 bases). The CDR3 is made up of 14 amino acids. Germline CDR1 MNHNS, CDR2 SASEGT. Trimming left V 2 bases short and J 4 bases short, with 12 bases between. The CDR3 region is CASSEFGGAYEQYF. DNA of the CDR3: TGTGCCAGCAGTGAATTCGGGGGAGCTTACGAGCAGTACTTC.

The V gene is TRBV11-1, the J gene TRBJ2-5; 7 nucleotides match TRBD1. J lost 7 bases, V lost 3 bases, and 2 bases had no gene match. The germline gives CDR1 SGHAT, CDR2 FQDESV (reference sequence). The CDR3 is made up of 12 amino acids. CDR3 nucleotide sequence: TGTGCCAGCAGCTTTCCAGGGGGGACCCAGTACTTC. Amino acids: CASSFPGGTQYF. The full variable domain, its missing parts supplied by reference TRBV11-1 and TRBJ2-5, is EAEVAQSPRYKITEKSQAVAFWCDPISGHATLYWYRQILGQGPELLVQFQDESVVDDSQLPKDRFSAERLKGVDSTLKIQPAELGDSAMYLCASSFPGGTQYFGPGTRLLVL.

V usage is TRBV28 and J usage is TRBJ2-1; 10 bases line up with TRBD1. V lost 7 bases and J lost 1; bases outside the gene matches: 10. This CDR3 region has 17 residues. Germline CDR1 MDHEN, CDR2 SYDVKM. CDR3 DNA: TGTGCCAGCACCCCTCCCCCGGGACAGGGGTCCTACAATGAGCAGTTCTTC. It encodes CASTPPPGQGSYNEQFF.